The 21 T cell receptor beta chains in this list originate from one sample, sequenced in a study of T cell responses to AZD1222 COVID-19 vaccine. Clones were read by immunoSEQ multiplex PCR, and TCRdb kept only the in-frame ones, dropping some. This table has 100,000 to 130,000 clones, just over 85% appearing once. Specimen: peripheral blood, collected on day 0 of AZD1222 vaccination. The receptors were gathered from an adult in good health.

The chain combines TRBV29-1 with TRBJ2-7; 10 nucleotides align to TRBD1. The germline gives CDR1 SQVTM, CDR2 ANQGSEA. This CDR3 spans 13 amino acids. With 6 bases clipped from V and 3 bases from J, the junction kept 5 bases outside the gene matches. The CDR3 sequence: CSVLGTGDYEQYF. DNA for the CDR3: TGCAGCGTCCTCGGGACAGGGGACTACGAGCAGTACTTC.

This clone was seen once. This chain joins TRBV6-2 or TRBV6-3 and TRBJ2-7; D unclear. Germline V CDR1 and CDR2: MNHEY, SVGEGT. CDR3 size: 13 residues. Trimming removed 3 bases from V and 3 bases from J, with 9 bases in between. The CDR3 loop is CASSYSSSYEQYF. The CDR3 DNA is TGTGCCAGCAGTTATTCGAGCAGCTACGAGCAGTACTTC.

V gene TRBV24-1 combines with J gene TRBJ2-1; 11 nucleotides match TRBD2. V was pared by 5 bases and J by 6 bases, with 8 bases of the junction left unmatched. CDR1 and CDR2 (germline): KGHDR, SFDVKD. The CDR3 is 16 amino acids. This chain's CDR3 is CATSGPLAGGSNEQFF. The CDR3 DNA reads TGTGCCACCAGTGGCCCTCTAGCGGGGGGATCCAATGAGCAGTTCTTC.

V usage is TRBV19 and J usage is TRBJ2-2, with a possible D match to TRBD2 (6 bases). CDR3 length: 17 amino acids. Trimming removed 6 bases from V and 2 bases from J, with 19 bases in between. Per germline, CDR1 LNHDA and CDR2 SQIVND (reference sequence). Here the CDR3 DNA reads TGTGCCAGTAGGTTGGAGGGATCAGGGTTTAACACCGGGGAGCTGTTTTTT. Translated: CASRLEGSGFNTGELFF.

The genes are TRBV6-4 and TRBJ1-1; TRBD1 agrees at 9 bases. The CDR3 spans 13 residues. With 8 bases clipped from V and 4 bases from J, the junction kept 5 bases outside the gene matches. Germline V gives CDR1 MRHNA, CDR2 SNTAGT. The CDR3, as DNA: TGTGCCAGCCGGGACAGGGTGGGCACTGAAGCTTTCTTT. Amino acids: CASRDRVGTEAFF.

The rearrangement uses TRBV7-9 and TRBJ1-5; D might be TRBD1 (5 bases). This CDR3 has 15 residues. Trimming cost V 5 bases and J 7 bases, with 18 bases left between them. Germline V lookup: CDR1 SEHNR, CDR2 FQNEAQ (reference sequence). The CDR3: CASSPPGAVDQPQHF. DNA for the CDR3: TGTGCCAGCAGCCCCCCCGGGGCCGTAGACCAGCCCCAGCATTTT.

The chain has TRBV5-1 and TRBJ2-2; D gene uncertain. From germline, CDR1 is SGHRS and CDR2 YFSETQ. This CDR3 is built from 15 residues. The V end was cut by 5 bases, the J end by 3 bases, with 14 bases between. In DNA, the CDR3 is TGCGCCAGCAGACCGACTTCGCTCCACACCGGGGAGCTGTTTTTT. This encodes CASRPTSLHTGELFF.

The chain couples TRBV5-4 to TRBJ2-7; TRBD1 agrees at 9 bases. The germline CDR1 and CDR2 sequences are SGHNT and YYREEE (reference sequence). CDR3 size: 15 residues. With 0 bases clipped from V and 4 bases from J, the junction kept 5 bases outside the gene matches. This CDR3 is CASSLGGTGRYEQYF. The CDR3 bases are TGTGCCAGCAGCTTGGGGGGGACAGGGCGATACGAGCAGTACTTC.

V is TRBV28 and J is TRBJ2-7; 8 bases align to TRBD2. The ends lost 2 bases at V and 3 bases at J; junction bases unmatched: 3. The CDR3 length is 14 residues. Germline V gives CDR1 MDHEN, CDR2 SYDVKM. In nucleotides, the CDR3 is TGTGCCAGCAGTTTACGGGAGGGGGGCTACGAGCAGTACTTC. Translating it yields CASSLREGGYEQYF. The variable domain in full, with the rest retrieved from reference TRBV28 and TRBJ2-7, is DVKVTQSSRYLVKRTGEKVFLECVQDMDHENMFWYRQDPGLGLRLIYFSYDVKMKEKGDIPEGYSVSREKKERFSLILESASTNQTSMYLCASSLREGGYEQYFGPGTRLTVT.

This sequence joins TRBV19 and TRBJ2-6; TRBD1 matches 9 bases. The length of the CDR3 is 20 residues. The V segment lost 3 bases and the J segment 0 bases; nucleotides outside the gene matches: 12. CDR1 and CDR2 from the germline V gene are LNHDA and SQIVND (reference sequence). CDR3 DNA sequence: TGTGCCAGTAGTATTGGGACAGGGTCACCGTTCATCTCTGGGGCCAACGTCCTGACTTTC. It encodes CASSIGTGSPFISGANVLTF.

The genes are TRBV6-5 and TRBJ1-2; TRBD1 matches at 8 bases. The CDR3 length is 15 residues. V shed 10 bases and J 7 bases; nucleotides not matched to a gene: 17. Germline assignment: CDR1 MNHEY and CDR2 SVGAGI. The CDR3: CAIRQLGQGESGYTF. The CDR3 DNA sequence: TGTGCCATCCGACAGCTAGGACAGGGCGAATCTGGCTACACCTTC.

The CDR3, as DNA: TGTGCCAGCAGCCGGTGGACAGGGGGCTCCCTAGGAAGCAATCAGCCCCAGCATTTT. Amino acid sequence: CASSRWTGGSLGSNQPQHF. The chain joins TRBV27 to TRBJ1-5, with TRBD1 identical over 11 bases. This CDR3 spans 19 amino acids. Germline V gives CDR1 MNHEY, CDR2 SMNVEV (reference sequence). Germline trimming cut 6 bases from V and 1 base from J; bases unmatched to any gene: 14.

The chain recombines TRBV18 with TRBJ2-7; D might be TRBD1 (7 bases). The length of the CDR3 is 16 residues. The germline V and J ends were trimmed by 3 bases and 4 bases, with 19 bases remaining between them. The germline gives CDR1 KGHSH, CDR2 LQKENI. The CDR3 DNA sequence: TGTGCCAGCTCACCTGCCCGCGGGGCAGGGGGTTACGAGCAGTACTTC. This encodes CASSPARGAGGYEQYF. The entire variable domain, with the rest obtained from reference TRBV18 and TRBJ2-7, is as follows: NAGVMQNPRHLVRRRGQEARLRCSPMKGHSHVYWYRQLPEEGLKFMVYLQKENIIDESGMPKERFSAEFPKEGPSILRIQQVVRGDSAAYFCASSPARGAGGYEQYFGPGTRLTVT.

The genes are TRBV4-1 and TRBJ1-2; 7 bases map to TRBD1. Germline CDR1 MGHRA, CDR2 YSYEKL. This CDR3 is 15 amino acids long. The V gene end was trimmed by 3 bases and the J gene end by 8 bases; junction bases not matched to a gene: 12. CDR3 protein: CASSQGTDWYRGYTF. In DNA form, the CDR3 reads TGCGCCAGCAGCCAGGGGACAGACTGGTATCGAGGCTACACCTTC.

The chain employs TRBV18 and TRBJ1-6; 8 nucleotides agree with TRBD1. Germline CDR1 reads KGHSH; CDR2 reads LQKENI. J lost 0 bases, V lost 4 bases, and 2 bases had no gene match. The CDR3 length is 16 residues. The CDR3 spells CASSRDRSSYNSPLHF. In DNA form, the CDR3 reads TGTGCCAGCTCACGGGACAGGAGCTCCTATAATTCACCCCTCCACTTT.

V usage is TRBV19 and J usage is TRBJ2-1; tentative D call: TRBD2 (5 bases). Per germline, CDR1 LNHDA and CDR2 SQIVND (reference sequence). This CDR3 region has 15 residues. Trimming left V 3 bases short and J 7 bases short, with 16 bases between. The CDR3 here is CASSISLGWRNEQFF. The CDR3, as DNA: TGTGCCAGTAGTATTTCTCTGGGATGGAGGAATGAGCAGTTCTTC. Together with reference TRBV19 and TRBJ2-1, the CDR3 gives the full variable domain: DGGITQSPKYLFRKEGQNVTLSCEQNLNHDAMYWYRQDPGQGLRLIYYSQIVNDFQKGDIAEGYSVSREKKESFPLTVTSAQKNPTAFYLCASSISLGWRNEQFFGPGTRLTVL.

This chain joins TRBV19 and TRBJ1-5; tentatively, D is TRBD1 (5 bases). Germline V gene lookup returns CDR1 LNHDA and CDR2 SQIVND (reference sequence). The CDR3 has 16 amino acids. Trimming took off 7 bases at V and 2 bases at J, with 18 bases between the two ends. The CDR3 region has the DNA TGTGCCAGTAATGTGGGGCGAGGGGCCGGCAATCAGCCCCAGCATTTT. It codes for CASNVGRGAGNQPQHF.

J is TRBJ2-5 and V is TRBV15; tentatively, D is TRBD1 or TRBD2 (5 bases each). Per germline, CDR1 LNHNV and CDR2 YYDKDF (reference sequence). The CDR3 contains 16 residues. Trimming removed 1 base at V and 2 bases at J, with 14 bases between. In nucleotides, the CDR3 is TGTGCCACCAGCAGAGGGACTCAGGGCGCACAAGAGACCCAGTACTTC. Translated, it gives CATSRGTQGAQETQYF.

The CDR3 region is CASSTGRRNQNTEAFF. DNA of the CDR3: TGCGCCAGCAGCACCGGACGAAGAAACCAGAACACTGAAGCTTTCTTT. The gene calls are TRBV5-1 and TRBJ1-1; no reliable D call. V was pared by 4 bases and J by 1 base, with 17 bases between. Germline V lookup: CDR1 SGHRS, CDR2 YFSETQ. The CDR3 is 16 residues long.

This chain connects TRBV7-9 to TRBJ2-1, with no clear D. The CDR3 runs 11 residues. Looked up from germline, CDR1 is SEHNR and CDR2 is FQNEAQ (reference sequence). V gave up 7 bases and J gave up 11 bases, with 12 bases separating them. The CDR3 loop reads CASTPEGQQFF. The CDR3 nucleotides are TGTGCCAGCACCCCAGAAGGACAGCAGTTCTTC.

This chain connects TRBV7-6 to TRBJ1-2, with D possibly matching TRBD1 (6 bases). CDR1 is SGHVS, CDR2 FNYEAQ, per germline. The length of the CDR3 is 15 residues. The germline V and J ends were trimmed by 0 bases and 8 bases, with 16 bases remaining between them. As DNA, the CDR3 is TGTGCCAGCAGCTTAGCGGGGGGCCCCTCATCGGGCTACACCTTC. Translating it yields CASSLAGGPSSGYTF.